Below are 16 T cell receptor beta chains sequenced from a single sample in a study of T-cell reconstitution after alpha-beta-depleted transplantation in children. Using unique molecular identifiers, the investigators prepared the TCRbeta library. Via MiXCR, TCRdb re-called the PCR reads, giving one row per CDR3 protein. The sample lists around 340,000 distinct CDR3 sequences, about an eighth seen once, with 3.5% to 4.5% in the top ten. The material was PBMCs, obtained from the stem cell graft. The origin of the receptors is a human donor who donated a stem cell graft to a child with Fanconi anemia.

V is TRBV5-1 and J is TRBJ1-3; D remains ambiguous. The germline V gene has CDR1 SGHRS and CDR2 YFSETQ. With 7 bases removed from V and 2 bases from J, the gap between germline ends came to 13 bases. The CDR3 runs 14 residues. CDR3 sequence reads: CASRGSAPGNTIYF. The DNA of the CDR3 is TGCGCCAGCCGAGGATCCGCCCCTGGAAACACCATATATTTT. Variable domain in full (rest from reference TRBV5-1 and TRBJ1-3): KAGVTQTPRYLIKTRGQQVTLSCSPISGHRSVSWYQQTPGQGLQFLFEYFSETQRNKGNFPGRFSGRQFSNSRSEMNVSTLELGDSALYLCASRGSAPGNTIYFGEGSWLTVV.

The table lists this clonotype with a few counts. The chain uses TRBV15 and TRBJ1-1; tentatively, D is TRBD1 (5 bases). V gave up 4 bases and J gave up 6 bases, with 12 bases separating them. This CDR3 is 13 amino acids long. Germline CDR1 is LNHNV and CDR2 is YYDKDF (reference sequence). The CDR3 sequence: CATSIRRGAEAFF. The CDR3 nucleotides are TGTGCCACCAGCATCCGACGGGGCGCTGAAGCTTTCTTT.

V gene TRBV7-9 combines with J gene TRBJ1-4; D gene uncertain. The CDR3 loop spans 16 amino acids. The V gene's germline CDR1 is SEHNR and CDR2 FQNEAQ (reference sequence). V was cut by 2 bases and J by 8 bases, with 18 bases left in between. CDR3 region: CASSLLLEGLWEKLFF. The CDR3 DNA sequence: TGTGCCAGCAGCTTATTATTGGAGGGTCTTTGGGAAAAACTGTTTTTT.

This clonotype appeared a few times. One junction end does not reproduce the germline sequence, and a read error may be involved. V and J are TRBV3-1 and TRBJ1-2, with D unresolved. This CDR3 spans 12 amino acids. Germline CDR1 is LGHDT and CDR2 is YNNKEL (reference sequence). In nucleotides, the CDR3 is TGTGCCAGCAGCCTTGGAGGATTGAAGAACTTCTTC. Translation gives CASSLGGLKNFF. Using reference TRBV3-1 and TRBJ1-2 for the parts outside the CDR3, the full variable domain is DTAVSQTPKYLVTQMGNDKSIKCEQNLGHDTMYWYKQDSKKFLKIMFSYNNKELIINETVPNRFSPKSPDKAHLNLHINSLELGDSAVYFCASSLGGLKNFFGSGTRLTVV.

This clonotype was seen a few times. The chain uses TRBV5-1 and TRBJ1-6, with D possibly being TRBD1 (5 bases). Germline loops: CDR1 SGHRS, CDR2 YFSETQ. Trimming left V 3 bases short and J 4 bases short, with 17 bases between. The CDR3 runs to 17 residues. The CDR3 sequence is CASSSSGPAGYNSPLHF. CDR3 nucleotides: TGCGCCAGCAGCTCCTCAGGGCCCGCGGGATATAATTCACCCCTCCACTTT.

The V call is TRBV7-2, the J call TRBJ2-1, with a weak D call TRBD2 (6 bases). This CDR3 is built from 15 residues. V lost 8 bases to trimming and J lost 0 bases, with 14 bases between them. Germline V gene sequence: CDR1 SGHTA, CDR2 FQGNSA. The CDR3 protein is CASVRDSVSYNEQFF. The CDR3 DNA follows: TGTGCCAGCGTCCGGGACTCCGTCTCCTACAATGAGCAGTTCTTC. Filled out from reference TRBV7-2 and TRBJ2-1, the complete variable domain reads GAGVSQSPSNKVTEKGKDVELRCDPISGHTALYWYRQSLGQGLEFLIYFQGNSAPDKSGLPSDRFSAERTGGSVSTLTIQRTQQEDSAVYLCASVRDSVSYNEQFFGPGTRLTVL.

The CDR3 DNA is TGTGCCAGCAGTAGCACTTTAAATAGGGGACAAACGGGCTACGAGCAGTACTTC. As protein: CASSSTLNRGQTGYEQYF. The chain carries TRBV3-1 and TRBJ2-7; the D gene is possibly TRBD1 (6 bases). V lost 6 bases and J 3 bases, leaving 27 bases between the germline ends. Per germline, CDR1 LGHDT and CDR2 YNNKEL (reference sequence). The CDR3 is 18 amino acids.

This clonotype was seen ten or more times. The V gene is TRBV4-2, the J gene TRBJ2-1; tentative D call: TRBD2 (5 bases). V was shortened by 0 bases and J by 5 bases, with 14 bases between the two germline ends. The CDR3 sequence is 16 residues long. Germline CDR1 and CDR2: LGHNA and YNFKEQ. In DNA form, the CDR3 reads TGTGCCAGCAGCCAAGAGATAACTAGACTAAACAATGAGCAGTTCTTC. It codes for CASSQEITRLNNEQFF.

The chain uses TRBV20-1 and TRBJ1-2, with TRBD1 matching 11 bases. Germline V gene data show CDR1 as DFQATT and CDR2 as SNEGSKA (reference sequence). J was trimmed by 6 bases and V by 7 bases; bases with no gene match: 7. The CDR3 spans 13 residues. CDR3 sequence reads: CSVADRGLNGYTF. CDR3 nucleotide sequence: TGCAGTGTAGCGGACAGGGGGCTCAATGGCTACACCTTC.

The rearrangement uses TRBV20-1 and TRBJ1-1; TRBD1 aligns across 7 bases. J lost 0 bases, V lost 3 bases, and 4 bases had no gene match. Germline V CDR1 and CDR2: DFQATT, SNEGSKA (reference sequence). The CDR3 is 14 amino acids. The chain's CDR3 is CSASGGQLNTEAFF. In nucleotides, the CDR3 is TGCAGTGCTAGTGGGGGACAGCTGAACACTGAAGCTTTCTTT.

This clonotype was seen more than once but under ten times. The chain recombines TRBV5-1 with TRBJ1-1; D unresolved. V lost 0 bases, J lost 0 bases, and 6 bases lay in between. Looked up from germline, CDR1 is SGHRS and CDR2 is YFSETQ. The CDR3 is made up of 14 amino acids. The CDR3 protein is CASSLGMMNTEAFF. The CDR3 DNA follows: TGCGCCAGCAGCTTGGGGATGATGAACACTGAAGCTTTCTTT.

The V call is TRBV27, the J call TRBJ2-7; 8 positions agree with TRBD1. V dropped 7 bases and J dropped 4; count of bases not matched to a gene: 12. Germline CDR1 MNHEY, CDR2 SMNVEV (reference sequence). There are 15 residues in the CDR3. In DNA, the CDR3 is TGTGCCAGCACGCCTGCAAGGACAGGGAGGTACGAGCAGTACTTC. Amino acid sequence: CASTPARTGRYEQYF.

This clonotype occurred a few times. The CDR3 spells CSARDLMRTGYNNEQFF. CDR3 nucleotides: TGCAGTGCTAGAGATCTGATGCGGACAGGGTATAACAATGAGCAGTTCTTC. The chain employs TRBV20-1 and TRBJ2-1; 8 bases agree with TRBD1. The germline V gene encodes CDR1 DFQATT and CDR2 SNEGSKA (reference sequence). Losses at the gene ends were 0 bases for V and 5 bases for J; bases not matched to a gene: 12. This CDR3 contains 17 residues.

Ten or more counts support this clonotype. The gene calls are TRBV13 and TRBJ2-1, with a weak D call TRBD2 (6 bases). The CDR3 sequence is 16 residues long. Germline-derived CDR1 and CDR2 are PRHDT and FYEKMQ (reference sequence). With 4 bases removed from V and 4 bases from J, the gap between germline ends came to 17 bases. For the CDR3, the DNA is TGTGCCAGCAGCTCCCACGGCGGGACTGGGTACAATGAGCAGTTCTTC. Translation gives CASSSHGGTGYNEQFF.

This clonotype was observed a handful of times. The chain joins TRBV20-1 to TRBJ2-3; 8 bases are shared with TRBD2. Germline V gene sequence: CDR1 DFQATT, CDR2 SNEGSKA (reference sequence). With 0 bases clipped from V and 4 bases from J, the junction kept 3 bases outside the gene matches. The CDR3 totals 14 residues. The CDR3 reads CSAREGSGADTQYF. The CDR3 DNA follows: TGCAGTGCTAGAGAGGGTAGCGGGGCAGATACGCAGTATTTT.

The J gene is TRBJ2-5, the V gene TRBV3-1; D gene unclear. V lost 3 bases and J 5 bases, leaving 13 bases between the germline ends. This CDR3 region has 14 residues. Germline V gene lookup returns CDR1 LGHDT and CDR2 YNNKEL (reference sequence). This CDR3 is CASSQTPRRETQYF. The CDR3 region has the DNA TGTGCCAGCAGCCAGACCCCACGTCGGGAGACCCAGTACTTC.